Here is one T cell receptor beta chain with its context. The antigen is undetermined. This record belongs to a study of graft-versus-host responses after intestinal transplantation. Study information: Those transplanted obtained multivisceral, liver-intestinal, or isolated intestinal grafts.

Study conclusions and caveats: Clonal ratios of graft-versus-host to host-versus-graft in allografts were high for patients exhibiting graft-donor T cell macrochimerism. Among circulating GvH clones, peak levels were associated with early post-transplant declines in HvG clones.

Produced via immunoSEQ multiplex PCR; TCRdb's table is partial and in-frame only. The sample yields 43,000 or so clones, just under 95% seen once. Sequenced here: PBMCs, sampled about 350 days after intestinal transplant. The TCR originated in a human patient who received an intestinal transplant, so some T cells may come from the graft donor.

The chain's CDR3 is CASSSTEGIEAFF. The CDR3 DNA is TGTGCCAGCAGCTCGACGGAGGGTATTGAAGCTTTCTTT. The chain uses TRBV5-4 and TRBJ1-1; D call uncertain. This CDR3 is built from 13 residues. CDR1 and CDR2 from the germline V gene are SGHNT and YYREEE (reference sequence). Trimming left V 3 bases short and J 7 bases short, with 13 bases between.